The rows below give T cell receptor beta chains drawn from one sample of a study of blood T cell repertoires in COVID-19. Assay used: immunoSEQ multiplex PCR; TCRdb lists only in-frame clones, some missing. The sample gives 300,000 or so clones, roughly nine tenths of which show up once; over 0.8% is in the top ten. The sequenced material came from PBMCs or T cells enriched from blood (not recorded which). These receptors were obtained from a woman between 25 and 40 years old who had recovered from COVID-19. CDR3s include the opening cysteine and the closing phenylalanine or tryptophan. A D gene is named only where the DNA matches it firmly. Rows may omit the clone size; those that give it use once, few, many or a size class.

>TRBV7-2|-|14|TRBJ1-2|-
CASSSRGGTYGYTF
TGTGCCAGCAGCTCCCGAGGGGGTACCTATGGCTACACCTTC
>TRBV5-1|-|14|TRBJ2-2|-
CASSLDRNTGELFF
TGCGCCAGCAGCTTAGACAGGAACACCGGGGAGCTGTTTTTT
>TRBV2|TRBD1|14|TRBJ1-1|-
CASRRTGEGTEAFF
TGTGCCAGCAGGCGGACAGGGGAGGGCACTGAAGCTTTCTTT
>TRBV30|TRBD1|14|TRBJ2-7|-
CAWRRRGQGPEQYF
TGTGCCTGGAGGCGCCGGGGACAGGGGCCAGAGCAGTACTTC
>TRBV7-9|-|15|TRBJ2-7|once
CASSLDRGSRDEQYF
TGTGCCAGCAGCTTAGACCGGGGATCGAGGGACGAGCAGTACTTC
>TRBV12-3/TRBV12-4|-|13|TRBJ2-5|-
CASSSSSQETQYF
TGTGCCAGCAGTTCCAGTTCCCAAGAGACCCAGTACTTC
>TRBV2|-|11|TRBJ2-7|few
CASRDSYQQYF
TGTGCCAGCAGGGACAGTTATCAGCAGTACTTC
>TRBV7-6|TRBD1|17|TRBJ2-3|once
CASSLTGGTGGTDTQYF
TGTGCCAGCAGCCTAACTGGCGGGACAGGGGGAACAGATACGCAGTATTTT
>TRBV18|TRBD1|13|TRBJ1-1|once
CASSKDRLNEAFF
TGTGCCAGCTCAAAGGACAGGTTGAATGAAGCTTTCTTT
>TRBV7-6|TRBD2|18|TRBJ2-3|-
CASSLKVASGGFPDTQYF
TGTGCCAGCAGCTTAAAAGTGGCTAGCGGGGGATTCCCAGATACGCAGTATTTT
>TRBV6-5|TRBD1|14|TRBJ1-2|-
CASSYDHRGYGYTF
TGTGCCAGCAGTTACGATCACAGGGGCTATGGCTACACCTTC
>TRBV10-3|TRBD1|14|TRBJ1-5|-
CATGQGASNQPQHF
TGTGCCACCGGACAGGGGGCGAGCAATCAGCCCCAGCATTTT
>TRBV27|-|15|TRBJ1-1|-
CASRYNRGGNTEAFF
TGTGCCAGCAGATACAACCGGGGAGGGAACACTGAAGCTTTCTTT
>TRBV10-3|-|15|TRBJ1-1|-
CAISEPGHANTEAFF
TGTGCCATCAGTGAGCCGGGACATGCGAACACTGAAGCTTTCTTT
>TRBV7-2|TRBD1|16|TRBJ1-6|-
CASSLTGTALNSPLHF
TGTGCCAGCAGCCTCACCGGGACAGCACTTAATTCACCCCTCCACTTT
>TRBV3-1/TRBV3-2|-|14|TRBJ2-3|-
CASSQRGEIDTQYF
TGTGCCAGCAGTCAACGCGGGGAGATAGATACGCAGTATTTT
>TRBV3-1/TRBV3-2|TRBD2|15|TRBJ2-5|-
CASSLGSGDQETQYF
TGTGCCAGCAGCCTGGGGAGCGGGGATCAAGAGACCCAGTACTTC
>TRBV18|TRBD2|14|TRBJ2-7|-
CASSPGAGTYEQYF
TGTGCCAGCTCACCAGGAGCGGGGACCTACGAGCAGTACTTC
>TRBV28|-|14|TRBJ1-6|-
CASSLGRTDSPLHF
TGTGCCAGCAGTTTGGGGCGGACGGATTCACCCCTCCACTTT
>TRBV27|TRBD1|13|TRBJ1-1|-
CASSRQGDTEAFF
TGTGCCAGCAGTCGCCAGGGGGACACTGAAGCTTTCTTT
>TRBV5-4|-|15|TRBJ1-4|-
CASSLEGTAEEKLFF
TGTGCCAGCAGCTTGGAAGGGACTGCTGAAGAAAAACTGTTTTTT
>TRBV27|-|15|TRBJ2-5|-
CASSFRGAYQETQYF
TGTGCCAGCAGTTTCAGGGGGGCCTACCAAGAGACCCAGTACTTC
>TRBV5-1|-|14|TRBJ1-3|-
CASSPGSSGNTIYF
TGCGCCAGCAGCCCGGGGAGCTCTGGAAACACCATATATTTT
>TRBV5-5|-|15|TRBJ1-2|-
CASRPNPLENYGYTF
TGTGCCAGCAGGCCCAACCCTTTAGAAAACTATGGCTACACCTTC
>TRBV7-9|-|15|TRBJ2-3|-
CASSDGGGVTDTQYF
TGTGCCAGCAGCGATGGCGGCGGGGTAACAGATACGCAGTATTTT
>TRBV19|TRBD1|15|TRBJ1-2|-
CASSPTGLQEYGYTF
TGTGCCAGTAGTCCGACAGGGCTCCAGGAGTATGGCTACACCTTC
>TRBV4-2|-|14|TRBJ1-1|few
CASSQDTANTEAFF
TGTGCCAGCAGCCAAGATACAGCGAACACTGAAGCTTTCTTT
>TRBV19|TRBD2|16|TRBJ2-3|-
CASSTQRGGQADTQYF
TGTGCCAGTAGTACCCAGCGGGGGGGCCAGGCAGATACGCAGTATTTT
>TRBV6-1|-|14|TRBJ2-3|-
CASSDTGSADTQYF
TGTGCCAGCAGTGACACGGGGTCAGCAGATACGCAGTATTTT
>TRBV5-6|TRBD2|14|TRBJ2-1|few
CASSSRLAGYEQFF
TGTGCCAGCAGCTCCAGACTAGCGGGGTATGAGCAGTTCTTC
>TRBV20-1|-|11|TRBJ1-2|-
CSAPDRHGYTF
TGCAGTGCACCAGACAGGCATGGCTACACCTTC
>TRBV27|TRBD1|14|TRBJ1-2|-
CASSLLQGAGGYTF
TGTGCCAGCAGTTTGTTACAGGGGGCGGGTGGCTACACCTTC
>TRBV7-2|TRBD2|16|TRBJ2-3|-
CASSLAGTSGGGTQYF
TGTGCCAGCAGCTTAGCCGGGACTAGCGGGGGAGGTACGCAGTATTTT
>TRBV2|-|14|TRBJ2-7|-
CASSEQGGPYEQYF
TGTGCCAGCAGTGAACAGGGGGGACCGTACGAGCAGTACTTC
>TRBV3-1/TRBV3-2|-|12|TRBJ1-1|-
CASSQDSRGAFF
TGTGCCAGCAGCCAAGATAGCCGGGGGGCTTTCTTT
>TRBV5-4|-|16|TRBJ1-2|-
CASSLDGTPTQYGYTF
TGTGCCAGCAGCTTGGACGGTACCCCTACTCAATATGGCTACACCTTC
>TRBV28|-|16|TRBJ1-5|-
CASVSSQGAINQPQHF
TGTGCCAGCGTTTCGAGCCAGGGCGCAATCAATCAGCCCCAGCATTTT
>TRBV5-1|-|15|TRBJ2-2|-
CASSGASGNTGELFF
TGCGCCAGCAGCGGCGCCTCGGGGAACACCGGGGAGCTGTTTTTT
>TRBV5-7|TRBD1|16|TRBJ2-1|-
CASSFTGGQGDNEQFF
TGTGCCAGCAGCTTTACAGGGGGACAGGGGGACAATGAGCAGTTCTTC
>TRBV5-4|TRBD1|16|TRBJ1-4|-
CASSFGQGGGEEKLFF
TGTGCCAGCAGCTTCGGACAGGGCGGAGGGGAGGAAAAACTGTTTTTT
>TRBV30|TRBD1|14|TRBJ1-1|-
CAWSVWGTDQEAFF
TGTGCCTGGAGTGTATGGGGGACAGACCAAGAAGCTTTCTTT
>TRBV19|TRBD2|17|TRBJ2-3|-
CASSILAGGPCADTQYF
TGTGCCAGTAGTATATTAGCGGGGGGCCCATGCGCAGATACGCAGTATTTT
>TRBV20-1|-|14|TRBJ2-7|-
CSASYGSPTYEQYF
TGCAGTGCTAGTTATGGTAGCCCGACCTACGAGCAGTACTTC
>TRBV5-1|TRBD1|14|TRBJ1-6|-
CASSLEQGPSPLHF
TGCGCCAGCAGCTTGGAACAGGGGCCTTCACCCCTCCACTTT
>TRBV29-1|TRBD1|16|TRBJ2-7|-
CSVALVLGQGRNEQYF
TGCAGCGTTGCCCTTGTTTTGGGACAGGGGAGAAACGAGCAGTACTTC
>TRBV18|-|17|TRBJ1-4|-
CASSLNSQQATNEKLFF
TGTGCCAGCTCACTGAATTCGCAACAGGCAACTAATGAAAAACTGTTTTTT
>TRBV27|TRBD1|16|TRBJ1-1|-
CASRTKQGAWNTEAFF
TGTGCCAGCAGGACGAAACAGGGGGCTTGGAACACTGAAGCTTTCTTT
>TRBV19|TRBD1|12|TRBJ1-2|-
CASDDRDYGYTF
TGTGCCAGTGATGACAGGGACTATGGCTACACCTTC
>TRBV10-3|TRBD1|15|TRBJ2-1|-
CAISPQDRGKNEQFF
TGTGCCATCAGTCCTCAGGACAGGGGGAAAAATGAGCAGTTCTTC
>TRBV6-5|TRBD1|15|TRBJ2-1|-
CASCFRTGSYNEQFF
TGTGCCAGCTGTTTCAGGACAGGTTCCTACAATGAGCAGTTCTTC